This TCR beta chain was identified in a study of cytomegalovirus exposure and HLA in healthy donors. Study-wide points: Several of the most significant clusters appeared linked to common viral pathogens, based on a later analysis. A later analysis reportedly identified an Asian-associated ancestry cluster as carrying fewer N-insertions than the roughly 700-donor mean. Prior analysis indicated that the majority of TCR beta V segments exhibited productivity approximately 90% or approximately 30% of the time.

Comments on this clone: The antigen is unknown.

In the PCR, 60 Vbeta and 13 Jbeta primers were used. Libraries were prepared by immunoSEQ multiplex PCR; TCRdb keeps only in-frame clonotypes and omits some of them. The profile shows over 85,000 clones, over 75% of them singletons. CDR1 is MGHDK and CDR2 is SYGVNS in the germline V gene. This CDR3 is built from 13 residues. The V end was cut by 2 bases, the J end by 1 base, with 5 bases between. The rearrangement links TRBV25-1 to TRBJ1-1, with D perhaps matching TRBD1 (5 bases). The sequence derives from a man in his forties in good health and CMV-seronegative. The sequenced sample was PBMCs. The DNA for the CDR3 is TGTGCCAGCAGTGAACAGGGGAACACTGAAGCTTTCTTT. Its translation is CASSEQGNTEAFF.